This T cell receptor (beta chain) was profiled in a study of tumor and adjacent non-tumor tissue in lung cancer. TCRbeta libraries were built with three rounds of nested PCR, modified from ARM-PCR. TCRdb fed the multiplex PCR reads into MiXCR, producing one record per CDR3 protein. This sample carries about 80,000 distinct CDR3 sequences, roughly 80% of them seen once, and the ten largest clones take about 51%. Points on this clonotype: It is unclear where the CDR3 begins or ends on the DNA, so no DNA is shown, and the CDR3 is as TCRdb lists it.

The template was RNA from unsorted bulk tissue. The normal lung tissue was taken more than 3 cm from the tumor edge. Chemotherapy-naive patients with new lung cancer underwent thoracic surgery in China, August–late 2014. Germline lookup yields CDR1 SGHAT and CDR2 FQNNGV. The CDR3 is 14 residues long, ends included. The chain carries TRBV11-2 and TRBJ1-1. The receptor's source is a man aged 60-69 years with non-small cell lung cancer. The specimen was distant non-tumor lung tissue. The CDR3 reads CASSLVGGGTETFF.